This T cell receptor (beta chain) derives from a study of cytomegalovirus exposure and HLA in healthy donors. Study overall: Earlier, 150 million to 200 million T cells were analyzed, and some 120 million unique TCR beta sequences were found among them. Tens of millions of unique TCRs from HLA-typed donors made up an early data release.

The CDR3 totals 13 residues. V shed 9 bases and J shed 0 bases, with 11 bases lying between them. Germline V CDR1 and CDR2: SNHLY, FYNNEI. Primers for the PCR totalled 60 Vbeta and 13 Jbeta. Profiled with immunoSEQ multiplex PCR; TCRdb holds only in-frame clones, not every one. The sample has roughly 190,000 clones. Points from the study as a whole: Donors belonging to an Asian-associated ancestry cluster reportedly showed fewer N-insertions in productive TCRs than the approximately 670-donor mean, according to what a later analysis found.

A note on this clone: Its antigen is undetermined.

The TCR originated in a woman between 18 and 29 years old in good health and CMV-seropositive. J is TRBJ1-1 and V is TRBV2; no definite D call. Sequenced material: PBMCs. The CDR3 DNA follows: TGTGCCAGTAGTACACAGATGAACACTGAAGCTTTCTTT. Its protein is CASSTQMNTEAFF.